Presented here are 26 T cell receptor beta chains from one specimen sequenced in a study of persistence of HIV-infected CD4 T cells. This was the immunoSEQ version 4 assay in survey mode. Measured with immunoSEQ multiplex PCR; TCRdb has only the in-frame clones, and not every one. The sample holds more than 35,000 clones; around 90% are singletons and the top ten take about 1.3%. These receptors have no known antigen. Anti-CD3/anti-CD28 beads served as a nonspecific positive control stimulus. CD4+ T cells upregulating both CD40 ligand and CD69 were sorted as responding cells. Sample: CD4+ T cells sorted from PBMCs after approximately 20-hour stimulation, taken from a patient who received antiretroviral therapy. Receptor source: an adult man with HIV who was CMV-seropositive.

The gene calls are TRBV7-3 and TRBJ2-2, with a tentative D call TRBD2 (6 bases). The V and J ends lost 5 bases and 4 bases respectively, with 14 bases between them. Germline CDR1 SGHTA, CDR2 FQGTGA. The CDR3 has 15 residues. The CDR3 DNA is TGTGCCAGCAGCCCCGGCGGGGCCGGCACCGGGGAGCTGTTTTTT. This sequence encodes CASSPGGAGTGELFF.

The table lists this clone with a few counts. The rearrangement joins TRBV6-1 to TRBJ2-7; D is undetermined. The CDR3 extends over 14 amino acids. V lost 1 base, J lost 3 bases, and 10 bases lay in between. CDR1 is MNHNS and CDR2 is SASEGT in the germline V gene. CDR3 in DNA: TGTGCCAGCAGTGAAGTCCACTTACACTACGAGCAGTACTTC. Encoded protein: CASSEVHLHYEQYF.

The V and J genes are TRBV18 and TRBJ2-7; 9 bases align to TRBD1. With 1 base clipped from V and 6 bases from J, the junction kept 7 bases outside the gene matches. Germline V gene data show CDR1 as KGHSH and CDR2 as LQKENI. There are 15 residues in the CDR3. CDR3: CASSPQWGQGFEQYF. CDR3 nucleotides: TGTGCCAGCTCACCACAATGGGGACAGGGCTTCGAGCAGTACTTC.

The chain combines TRBV5-4 with TRBJ2-6, with TRBD1 as a possible D gene (7 bases). The germline CDR1 and CDR2 sequences are SGHNT and YYREEE (reference sequence). The CDR3 has 18 amino acids. V was clipped by 3 bases and J by 0 bases, with 16 bases between them. For the CDR3, the DNA is TGTGCCAGCAGCTCCGGAGGGACAGCCCGCTCTGGGGCCAACGTCCTGACTTTC. Amino acid sequence: CASSSGGTARSGANVLTF.

The chain carries TRBV19 and TRBJ1-6; no firm D call. CDR1 LNHDA and CDR2 SQIVND come from the germline V gene (reference sequence). V shed 4 bases and J shed 2 bases, with 15 bases lying between them. The CDR3 has 17 residues. The CDR3 nucleotides read TGTGCCAGTAGTACGGACCTACAGATCCCCTATAATTCACCCCTCCACTTT. This translates into CASSTDLQIPYNSPLHF.

CDR3 sequence reads: CASSESRGSGNTIYF. The CDR3 nucleotides are TGTGCCAGCAGCGAGAGTAGAGGGTCTGGAAACACCATATATTTT. V usage is TRBV9 and J usage is TRBJ1-3; D call uncertain. This CDR3 has 15 amino acids. The V end was cut by 3 bases, the J end by 1 base, with 11 bases between. From germline, CDR1 is SGDLS and CDR2 YYNGEE.

The gene calls are TRBV6-2 or TRBV6-3 and TRBJ1-5, with 7 bases lining up with TRBD1. CDR1 is MNHEY, CDR2 SVGEGT, per germline. With 6 bases clipped from V and 4 bases from J, the junction kept 12 bases outside the gene matches. This CDR3 region has 16 residues. The CDR3 DNA follows: TGTGCCAGCAGCCCTTTTTCCTCGACAGGGAATCAGCCCCAGCATTTT. Its protein is CASSPFSSTGNQPQHF.

This clone appeared once. J is TRBJ1-1 and V is TRBV18; 9 bases are shared with TRBD1. V gave up 4 bases and J gave up 4 bases; unmatched junction bases: 19. The germline gives CDR1 KGHSH, CDR2 LQKENI. CDR3 length: 19 amino acids. CDR3 protein: CASSQFLSGTGNFPTEAFF. Here the CDR3 DNA reads TGTGCCAGCTCACAATTTCTTTCCGGGACAGGGAATTTTCCCACTGAAGCTTTCTTT.

Only one count was recorded for this clone. The V gene is TRBV14, the J gene TRBJ2-7; tentative D call: TRBD2 (5 bases). The CDR3 has 13 amino acids. The V and J ends lost 1 base and 7 bases respectively, with 11 bases between them. Per germline, CDR1 SGHDN and CDR2 FVKESK. CDR3 residues: CASSQGGMGEQYF. In DNA form, the CDR3 reads TGTGCCAGCAGCCAAGGAGGGATGGGGGAGCAGTACTTC.

This sequence joins TRBV19 and TRBJ2-3; D is unclear. Trimming pared 7 bases from V and 6 bases from J, leaving 8 bases between. Per germline, CDR1 LNHDA and CDR2 SQIVND (reference sequence). This CDR3 contains 11 residues. The CDR3 here is CASKEYDTQYF. The CDR3 DNA reads as TGTGCCAGTAAGGAGTACGATACGCAGTATTTT.

This clone was seen only once. The V call is TRBV5-5, the J call TRBJ1-2, with a tentative D call TRBD1 (6 bases). V lost 3 bases and J 5 bases, leaving 17 bases between the germline ends. The CDR3 sequence is 15 residues long. CDR1 and CDR2 from the germline V gene are SGHKS and YYEKEE (reference sequence). The CDR3: CASSSGQLVRYGYTF. CDR3 sequence (DNA): TGTGCCAGCAGCTCCGGACAGTTAGTTCGTTATGGCTACACCTTC.

The chain carries TRBV15 and TRBJ1-1; TRBD1 aligns across 7 bases. V lost 3 bases to trimming and J lost 0 bases; unmatched junction nucleotides: 4. CDR1 and CDR2 from the germline V gene are LNHNV and YYDKDF (reference sequence). There are 15 residues in the CDR3. DNA of the CDR3: TGTGCCACCAGCAGGGACAGGTTCATGAACACTGAAGCTTTCTTT. This gives the protein CATSRDRFMNTEAFF.

The rearrangement links TRBV6-1 to TRBJ2-3; 8 bases agree with TRBD2. In germline, CDR1 is MNHNS, CDR2 SASEGT. V dropped 4 bases and J dropped 0; count of bases not matched to a gene: 6. The length of the CDR3 is 16 residues. CDR3 protein: CASSGRGRKSTDTQYF. The DNA of the CDR3 is TGTGCCAGCAGTGGGCGCGGGAGGAAGAGCACAGATACGCAGTATTTT.

V usage is TRBV18 and J usage is TRBJ2-1, with a weak D call TRBD1 (6 bases). This CDR3 is built from 11 residues. Germline lookup yields CDR1 KGHSH and CDR2 LQKENI. Deletions cut 8 bases from V and 8 bases from J, with 10 bases between. The CDR3 protein is CASATGHEQFF. The CDR3 DNA reads TGTGCCAGCGCTACAGGGCATGAGCAGTTCTTC.

This chain uses TRBV5-5 with TRBJ1-5, with 7 bases matching TRBD1. The CDR3 contains 15 residues. V shed 3 bases, J shed 1 base, and the junction held 4 bases outside the gene matches. Germline CDR1 is SGHKS and CDR2 is YYEKEE (reference sequence). The CDR3 loop is CASSSGQSSNQPQHF. In nucleotides, the CDR3 is TGTGCCAGCAGCTCGGGACAGAGCAGCAATCAGCCCCAGCATTTT.

The V call is TRBV30, the J call TRBJ2-7; 11 bases are a match to TRBD2. Germline CDR1 reads GTSNPN; CDR2 reads SVGIG (reference sequence). Trimming cost V 0 bases and J 3 bases; bases outside gene matches: 4. This CDR3 spans 15 amino acids. CDR3 DNA: TGTGCCTGGAGTGTACCTGGACTAGCGGGCTACGAGCAGTACTTC. Encoded protein: CAWSVPGLAGYEQYF.

The chain joins TRBV14 to TRBJ1-2; the match to TRBD1 covers 7 bases. Trimming removed 4 bases from V and 8 bases from J; junction bases left unmatched: 7. There are 13 residues in the CDR3. Germline CDR1 and CDR2: SGHDN and FVKESK. CDR3: CASSPRQGLGYTF. In DNA form, the CDR3 reads TGTGCCAGCAGCCCCCGACAGGGTCTCGGCTACACCTTC.

This clone has a single count. The chain joins TRBV19 to TRBJ2-5; 8 nucleotides align to TRBD2. The CDR3 runs to 15 residues. J was trimmed by 0 bases and V by 10 bases; bases with no gene match: 10. The germline V gene encodes CDR1 LNHDA and CDR2 SQIVND (reference sequence). CDR3 DNA sequence: TGTGCCACCGGGAGGGCAGGGGCTTACCAAGAGACCCAGTACTTC. Amino acid sequence: CATGRAGAYQETQYF.

J is TRBJ1-1 and V is TRBV12-5; 9 nucleotides line up with TRBD1. Trimming cost V 7 bases and J 8 bases; bases outside gene matches: 8. Germline loops: CDR1 LGHNT, CDR2 FRNRAP. The CDR3 runs to 13 residues. The CDR3 DNA is TGTGCTAGTGTCGGGACAGGGAGGGCGGAAGCTTTCTTT. Translated: CASVGTGRAEAFF.

The chain uses TRBV9 and TRBJ1-5, with a weak D call TRBD1 (6 bases). Trimming pared 3 bases from V and 3 bases from J, leaving 13 bases between. Germline CDR1 and CDR2: SGDLS and YYNGEE. The CDR3 covers 15 residues. The CDR3 reads CASSATTGSNQPQHF. The CDR3 DNA is TGTGCCAGCAGCGCCACCACAGGGTCCAATCAGCCCCAGCATTTT.

The chain links TRBV28 to TRBJ1-2; D is unclear. Looked up from germline, CDR1 is MDHEN and CDR2 is SYDVKM. The ends were cut back, 2 bases at V and 4 bases at J, with 20 bases in the middle. The CDR3 runs 17 residues. The CDR3 loop reads CASSLGVYGAESYGYTF. For the CDR3, the DNA is TGTGCCAGCAGTTTAGGGGTTTACGGCGCAGAGAGCTATGGCTACACCTTC.

The genes are TRBV5-8 and TRBJ2-7, with D tentatively TRBD1 or TRBD2 (6 bases each). Germline assignment: CDR1 SGHTS and CDR2 YDEGEE. This CDR3 is 14 amino acids long. The germline V and J ends were trimmed by 10 bases and 4 bases, with 21 bases remaining between them. Written as DNA, the CDR3 is TGTGCCCCGGACGGCCGGGGGCGGACGTACGAGCAGTACTTC. Translated: CAPDGRGRTYEQYF.

The V call is TRBV7-2, the J call TRBJ2-5; D possibly corresponds to TRBD1 (6 bases). V was trimmed by 1 base and J by 4 bases, leaving 13 bases between them. CDR1 SGHTA and CDR2 FQGNSA come from the germline V gene. This CDR3 is 15 amino acids long. The CDR3 sequence: CASSLVGAKGETQYF. CDR3 DNA: TGTGCCAGCAGCTTAGTGGGGGCTAAGGGAGAGACCCAGTACTTC.

J is TRBJ1-6 and V is TRBV21-1; TRBD1, the table's D call, lacks a check against the DNA. TRBV21-1 is a pseudogene locus. The CDR3 loop spans 17 amino acids. Here the CDR3 reads CASSSRQGSECYSPLHF. The CDR3 nucleotides read TGTGCCAGCAGTTCGAGACAGGGATCAGAATGTTATTCACCCCTCCACTTT.

J is TRBJ2-1 and V is TRBV27, with TRBD1 identical over 10 bases. V trimming: 9 bases; J trimming: 7 bases; junction bases outside the gene matches: 9. The CDR3 length is 14 residues. Germline V gene data show CDR1 as MNHEY and CDR2 as SMNVEV (reference sequence). The CDR3 DNA sequence: TGTGCCAGTGGCCTGGGACAGGGGAAGAATGAGCAGTTCTTC. This sequence encodes CASGLGQGKNEQFF.

The chain combines TRBV9 with TRBJ2-2; 8 bases agree with TRBD2. The germline V gene has CDR1 SGDLS and CDR2 YYNGEE. The V and J ends lost 0 bases and 6 bases, in that order; junction bases with no gene match: 4. CDR3 length: 15 residues. The CDR3 sequence is CASSVGPGGAGELFF. CDR3 bases: TGTGCCAGCAGCGTAGGGCCGGGGGGGGCCGGGGAGCTGTTTTTT.